This T cell receptor beta chain is from a study of CD8 T cells in ankylosing spondylitis (dated by TCRdb to about 2017). Background for the entire study: The study set out to find disease-linked TCR variants by profiling T cell receptor beta repertoires in ankylosing spondylitis patients and healthy donors. Peripheral blood was sampled, and synovial fluid was additionally collected from ankylosing spondylitis patients. The full study cohort comprised 25 ankylosing spondylitis patients and roughly 100 healthy donors. Here is what the overall study found, with its caveats: A TCR beta motif made up of several highly homologous amino acid variants appeared to be characteristic of blood from ankylosing spondylitis patients. A CD8+ phenotype was shown by the disease-linked clones, which were found at relatively low frequencies in peripheral blood. According to the report, matched synovial fluid samples from ankylosing spondylitis patients were significantly enriched for the disease-linked clones. Some motif variants had previously been reported in the synovial fluid and blood of reactive arthritis patients, which suggests shared mechanisms of disease initiation.

Instrument on record: Illumina HiSeq 2500. Quantitative 5'-RACE with molecular barcodes was used to prepare TCR beta libraries. The source study handled its data this way. A new computational method, built on a probabilistic model of VDJ rearrangement, was used to identify disease-linked TCR variants. Starting from the raw public reads, TCRdb applied fastp trimming at Q25, assembled clones with MiXCR and retained in-frame beta chains. CDR3 protein sequences are deduplicated, and each keeps its most common genes and DNA. In this record, the V and J calls reflect TCRdb's handling and not the investigators' own analysis. Present in this sample are about 220,000 distinct CDR3 sequences, about 10% of which were seen just once. The biggest ten clones account for about a fifth of the sample. Concerning this clonotype itself: What antigen it recognizes has not been identified. Base qualities are not recorded, but no much larger clone differs from it by a single base.

The germline ends are 15 bases apart after V is trimmed by 0 bases and J by 10 bases. The germline V gene sets CDR1 to SQVTM and CDR2 to ANQGSEA. The CDR3 starts with the cysteine, ends with the phenylalanine, and has 13 residues. Only the CDR3 region is kept as DNA, spanning 39 bases read in frame from base 1. The sample taken for sequencing was blood, either unsorted or a sorted T cell fraction (not recorded which). The rearrangement combines TRBV29-1 with TRBJ2-5, and possibly TRBD2, on 5 matching bases. The receptor was isolated from a male donor with ankylosing spondylitis or in good health (not recorded which). The DNA sequence is TGCAGCGTTGAAGATCAGGCCGGGGTCGGCCAGTACTTC. It codes for CSVEDQAGVGQYF.